This T cell receptor (beta chain) was captured by sequencing in a study of blood T cell repertoires in COVID-19 (TCRdb year 2020). Looking at the study overall: Samples covering the acute and convalescent phases of COVID-19 were provided by collaborators in the United States, Italy and Spain. The prospective study material was composed of cDNA or gDNA derived from T cells, B-cell-depleted T cells, or PBMCs. The dataset comprised deeply sampled blood TCRbeta repertoires from subjects exposed to, actively infected with, or recovered from COVID-19. A freely available public database, intended as a resource for researchers studying the immune response to SARS-CoV-2, is where the repertoires were released. Samples were obtained from the ongoing ImmuneRACE study (first 160 participants) and from some 1,300 subjects provided by 6 global collaborators. The sample metadata nearly always contained a de-identified subject ID, COVID-19 status, age in years and sex. HLA class I and class II types, where available, came from metadata supplied by the sample provider rather than from assay-based typing. On the study overall, not on this receptor specifically: How much clinical and demographic metadata was included differed by source and by participant, and the metadata was provided uncurated.

Each collaborating institution followed its own protocols to collect whole blood in K2EDTA tubes. For TCRbeta analysis, collaborator samples were shipped as frozen whole blood, as isolated PBMCs, or as DNA extracted from either sample type. V lost 5 bases and J lost 7 bases; the stretch between them is 11 bases long. Reading from cysteine to phenylalanine, the CDR3 counts 13 amino acids. The kept DNA is CDR3 alone, 39 bases in frame from the first base. Reading the germline V gene gives CDR1 SGHTA and CDR2 FQGTGA. This clone was counted only a few times. It lacks a known antigen. Per-nucleotide qualities are absent, and no much larger clonotype sits a single base away. TCRbeta CDR3 regions were amplified from genomic DNA using the immunoSEQ Assay, a bias-controlled multiplex PCR. The source study handled its data this way. Nucleated cell counts per sample were estimated from amplification of reference gene primers within the assay. Sequence reads were collapsed and filtered to measure the absolute abundance of every unique TCRbeta CDR3 rearrangement. For each sample, productive Simpson clonality was calculated as the square root of Simpson's diversity index across productive rearrangements. TCRdb obtained this table from immuneACCESS and retained in-frame rearrangements with V and J assigned. These tables miss some clones; where compared with another copy, unresolved V genes account for less than half of the shortfall, and the remainder is unexplained. V and J calls plus clone size are reproduced from that table; the DNA served to infer D and trimming. This sample holds about 88,000 clones; 85% to 90% were observed only once. Clones ranked in the top ten supply 5% to 6.5% of the sample.

The receptor chain draws on TRBV7-3 and TRBJ2-2; TRBD2 could be the D gene, as 6 bases match. Sequencing was performed on peripheral blood. This TCR was sampled from a woman older than 75 with active COVID-19. Read as DNA, the sequence is TGTGCCAGCAGCCCCTCGCGGGGCGGGGAGCTGTTTTTT. Its translation reads: CASSPSRGGELFF.